Each of the 13 T cell receptor beta chains below was sequenced from the same sample in a study of regulatory T cells in long-lasting Graves disease. The time point was: newly diagnosed GD, antithyroid drugs for less than 3 months. PBMCs provided the RNA from which the TCR library was made. Building of the TCR beta libraries involved iRepertoire HTBI primers and Arm-PCR of CDR3 regions. TCRdb re-called the multiplex PCR reads with MiXCR, one entry per CDR3 protein. The repertoire holds fewer than 450,000 distinct CDR3 sequences, with roughly 15% as singletons. The same data also contributed to another study, on T cells in Graves' hyperthyroidism and ophthalmopathy.

The sample here was peripheral blood mononuclear cells (PBMCs), taken at new diagnosis, from a patient treated with antithyroid drugs. All receptors derive from a middle-aged woman with Graves disease.

Of note for this clonotype: A far larger clone is only one base removed, so a read error is likely. The rearrangement uses TRBV11-2 and TRBJ2-1; 9 bases line up with TRBD1. V lost 3 bases to trimming and J lost 10 bases; unmatched junction nucleotides: 7. This CDR3 has 14 residues. Germline CDR1 and CDR2: SGHAT and FQNNGV. The CDR3 sequence is CASSFGQGRYEQFF. In nucleotides, the CDR3 is TGTGCCAGCAGCTTTGGACAGGGGCGCTACGAGCAGTTCTTC.

In this sample, this clonotype turned up many times. The V gene is TRBV30, the J gene TRBJ1-1; no clear D gene. Trimming took 2 bases from V and 8 from J, leaving 6 bases between them. This CDR3 contains 10 residues. Germline V gene sequence: CDR1 GTSNPN, CDR2 SVGIG (reference sequence). This CDR3 is CAWSPREAFF. The DNA of the CDR3 is TGTGCCTGGAGTCCACGGGAAGCTTTCTTT.

This clonotype was recorded at least ten times. The J gene is TRBJ1-3, the V gene TRBV12-3 or TRBV12-4, with D possibly TRBD1 on 5 matching bases. Trimming removed 3 bases from V and 2 bases from J, with 11 bases in between. The CDR3 spans 15 residues. The CDR3: CASSLASGTGNTIYF. CDR3 nucleotides: TGTGCCAGCAGTTTGGCGTCAGGGACTGGAAACACCATATATTTT.

This clonotype was recorded at least ten times. The J gene is TRBJ2-7, the V gene TRBV14; no definite D call. Germline V CDR1 and CDR2: SGHDN, FVKESK. The ends were cut back, 1 base at V and 1 base at J, with 8 bases in the middle. The CDR3 extends over 14 amino acids. The CDR3: CASSQVFGSYEQYF. The CDR3 nucleotides are TGTGCCAGCAGCCAAGTTTTTGGTTCCTACGAGCAGTACTTC.

This clonotype was seen repeatedly, ten times or more. The V call is TRBV7-2, the J call TRBJ2-7; D perhaps matches TRBD2 (5 bases). The germline V and J ends were trimmed by 5 bases and 0 bases, with 11 bases remaining between them. This CDR3 is 14 amino acids long. CDR1 SGHTA and CDR2 FQGNSA come from the germline V gene. CDR3 coding DNA: TGTGCCAGCAGCCCCTCGAGGGCCTCCTACGAGCAGTACTTC. Translating gives CASSPSRASYEQYF.

This clonotype was counted at least ten times. V is TRBV29-1 and J is TRBJ1-2; D unresolved. Germline CDR1 reads SQVTM; CDR2 reads ANQGSEA. The ends were cut back, 0 bases at V and 0 bases at J, with 11 bases in the middle. The length of the CDR3 is 15 residues. This CDR3 is CSVEESGSSNYGYTF. In DNA form, the CDR3 reads TGCAGCGTTGAAGAAAGTGGGTCCTCTAACTATGGCTACACCTTC.

This chain connects TRBV18 to TRBJ2-1, with 8 bases that match TRBD2. Per germline, CDR1 KGHSH and CDR2 LQKENI. V lost 3 bases to trimming and J lost 6 bases; unmatched junction nucleotides: 13. CDR3 length: 17 residues. The CDR3 coding sequence is TGTGCCAGCTCACCCCTTCAACCGGGACTAGTCCTCAATGAGCAGTTCTTC. This codes for CASSPLQPGLVLNEQFF.

The table lists this clonotype with many counts. The chain recombines TRBV2 with TRBJ2-1; D may be TRBD2 (6 bases). The CDR3 runs 14 residues. Germline V gene data show CDR1 as SNHLY and CDR2 as FYNNEI. Trimming pared 6 bases from V and 0 bases from J, leaving 9 bases between. In DNA form, the CDR3 reads TGTGCCAGCAGCGGTAGCGGCTCCTACAATGAGCAGTTCTTC. This encodes CASSGSGSYNEQFF.

This clonotype was detected ten times or more. The chain carries TRBV2 and TRBJ1-2; 8 bases line up with TRBD1. The V gene end was trimmed by 6 bases and the J gene end by 4 bases; junction bases not matched to a gene: 10. Looked up from germline, CDR1 is SNHLY and CDR2 is FYNNEI. The CDR3 covers 15 residues. The CDR3: CASRGTGSYIYGYTF. CDR3 bases: TGTGCCAGCAGAGGGACAGGCTCTTACATCTATGGCTACACCTTC.

This clonotype was detected only once. This sequence joins TRBV6-2 or TRBV6-3 and TRBJ2-6, with TRBD2 matching over 13 bases. Germline-derived CDR1 and CDR2 are MNHEY and SVGEGT. The CDR3 has 18 amino acids. J gave up 0 bases and V 5 bases, and 4 bases lay outside the gene matches. The CDR3 bases are TGTGCCAGCAGTGAACGGACTAGCGGGAGCTCTGGGGCCAACGTCCTGACTTTC. Protein product: CASSERTSGSSGANVLTF.

This clonotype has only a few counts. The rearrangement uses TRBV6-1 and TRBJ1-6; D possibly corresponds to TRBD1 (6 bases). Trimming stripped 3 bases from V and 7 bases from J, with 13 bases between. Germline loops: CDR1 MNHNS, CDR2 SASEGT. This CDR3 contains 15 residues. CDR3 sequence (DNA): TGTGCCAGCAGTGATTTGGCAGGGGACAATTCACCCCTCCACTTT. It is translated as CASSDLAGDNSPLHF.

This chain joins TRBV14 and TRBJ2-7; D gene unclear. The CDR3 consists of 13 residues. V was pared by 0 bases and J by 5 bases, with 8 bases between. Germline V gene sequence: CDR1 SGHDN, CDR2 FVKESK. The CDR3 loop is CASSQDFVDEQYF. The CDR3, as DNA: TGTGCCAGCAGCCAAGATTTCGTCGACGAGCAGTACTTC.

This clonotype was counted a few times. The genes are TRBV5-1 and TRBJ2-5; 9 nucleotides line up with TRBD2. J gave up 2 bases and V 1 base, and 9 bases lay outside the gene matches. There are 17 residues in the CDR3. Per germline, CDR1 SGHRS and CDR2 YFSETQ. CDR3 residues: CASSLSASGIIQETQYF. In DNA form, the CDR3 reads TGCGCCAGCAGCTTGTCCGCTAGCGGGATAATACAAGAGACCCAGTACTTC.